This section outlines one T cell receptor beta chain sequence together with its context. The data derive from a study of blood T cell repertoires in COVID-19. Study in general: Some COVID-19 samples were acute and others convalescent; all came from the United States, Italy and Spain. PBMCs, B-cell-depleted T cells, or T cells were the source of the cDNA or gDNA that made up the material.

Study processing details: How many nucleated cells were present was estimated from reference gene primer amplification. The assay was immunoSEQ multiplex PCR, and TCRdb's table has in-frame clones only and misses some. From that table come the V and J calls and clone size; the DNA was used to work out D and trimming. The profile shows 340,000 or so clones, roughly 91% of them singletons. The V gene end was trimmed by 6 bases and the J gene end by 3 bases; junction bases not matched to a gene: 7. Germline lookup yields CDR1 SNHLY and CDR2 FYNNEI. This CDR3 is built from 14 residues. Source material: peripheral blood. The chain combines TRBV2 with TRBJ1-2; 7 nucleotides line up with TRBD1. The receptor comes from a man aged 50 or older with active or convalescent COVID-19. This CDR3 is CASSDTGAHYGYTF. CDR3 sequence (DNA): TGTGCCAGCAGCGACACAGGGGCCCACTATGGCTACACCTTC.